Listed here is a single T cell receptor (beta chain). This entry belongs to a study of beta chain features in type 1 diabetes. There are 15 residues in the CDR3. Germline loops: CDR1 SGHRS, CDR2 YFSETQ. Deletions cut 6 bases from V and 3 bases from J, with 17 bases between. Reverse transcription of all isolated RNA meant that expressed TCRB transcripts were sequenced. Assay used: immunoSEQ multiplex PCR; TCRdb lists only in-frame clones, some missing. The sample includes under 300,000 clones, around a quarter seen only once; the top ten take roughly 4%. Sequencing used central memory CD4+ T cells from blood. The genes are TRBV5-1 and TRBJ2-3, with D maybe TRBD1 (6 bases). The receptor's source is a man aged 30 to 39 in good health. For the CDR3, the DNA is TGCGCCAGCAATAGTATGGGGCAGGGGACAGATACGCAGTATTTT. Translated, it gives CASNSMGQGTDTQYF.